This entry lists 18 T cell receptor beta chains sequenced from one sample in a study of OX40 agonist ivuxolimab in advanced cancers. Using immunoSEQ multiplex PCR, the repertoire was profiled, and TCRdb retains in-frame clones only, with some absent. The repertoire holds 70,000 to 95,000 clones, 88% seen once, with approximately 4% in the top ten. Here the sequenced sample was CD4+ or CD8+ T cells sorted from blood, taken in a trial of the OX40 agonist ivuxolimab. These receptors originate from an adult with an advanced solid tumor such as melanoma, head and neck, liver or kidney cancer.

This clone was recorded only once. V gene TRBV7-9 combines with J gene TRBJ1-1; D is perhaps TRBD1 (5 bases). Germline assignment: CDR1 SEHNR and CDR2 FQNEAQ (reference sequence). Trimming took 5 bases from V and 11 from J, leaving 15 bases between them. The CDR3 length is 12 residues. As DNA, the CDR3 is TGTGCCAGCAGCCACGGGGGAGGAGGGGCTTTCTTT. Translated: CASSHGGGGAFF.

The chain couples TRBV18 to TRBJ2-7; 10 bases fit TRBD1. CDR1 is KGHSH, CDR2 LQKENI, per germline. The CDR3 has 16 amino acids. J lost 3 bases, V lost 3 bases, and 8 bases had no gene match. The CDR3 nucleotides read TGTGCCAGCTCACCCCCCGGGACAGGGGCAATCTACGAGCAGTACTTC. Its protein is CASSPPGTGAIYEQYF.

This clone was counted a single time. This chain joins TRBV19 and TRBJ2-3; TRBD2 is a possible D gene (5 bases). CDR3 length: 14 amino acids. In germline, CDR1 is LNHDA, CDR2 SQIVND (reference sequence). Trimming removed 6 bases from V and 1 base from J, with 11 bases in between. CDR3 sequence reads: CASRTGRGTDTQYF. CDR3 bases: TGTGCCAGTAGGACGGGGAGAGGCACAGATACGCAGTATTTT.

The chain is built from TRBV5-1 and TRBJ2-1, with 9 bases identical to TRBD1. The germline CDR1 and CDR2 sequences are SGHRS and YFSETQ. The CDR3 sequence is 14 residues long. Trimming removed 1 base from V and 7 bases from J; junction bases left unmatched: 3. The CDR3 nucleotides are TGCGCCAGCAGCTTGACAGGGGGCGCGAATGAGCAGTTCTTC. It codes for CASSLTGGANEQFF.

V usage is TRBV6-5 and J usage is TRBJ1-4; no firm D call. V lost 0 bases and J 7 bases, leaving 12 bases between the germline ends. This CDR3 contains 15 residues. Germline CDR1 MNHEY, CDR2 SVGAGI. This chain's CDR3 is CASSYSGGGAEKLFF. The DNA for the CDR3 is TGTGCCAGCAGTTACTCAGGCGGAGGCGCTGAAAAACTGTTTTTT.

This chain links TRBV5-1 with TRBJ2-7; the match to TRBD1 covers 11 bases. This CDR3 comprises 16 residues. With V trimmed by 4 bases and J by 2 bases, 8 bases remained unmatched. Germline V lookup: CDR1 SGHRS, CDR2 YFSETQ. In DNA, the CDR3 is TGCGCCAGCAGCCCCGGGACAGGGGGAAGGGCCTACGAGCAGTACTTC. As protein: CASSPGTGGRAYEQYF. Together with reference TRBV5-1 and TRBJ2-7, the CDR3 gives the full variable domain: KAGVTQTPRYLIKTRGQQVTLSCSPISGHRSVSWYQQTPGQGLQFLFEYFSETQRNKGNFPGRFSGRQFSNSRSEMNVSTLELGDSALYLCASSPGTGGRAYEQYFGPGTRLTVT.

This clone showed up just once. This rearrangement joins TRBV29-1 to TRBJ2-5, with 9 bases aligning to TRBD1. The J call may be in error: the DNA end matches TRBJ2-7 better. The CDR3 has 17 amino acids. Germline-derived CDR1 and CDR2 are SQVTM and ANQGSEA. The CDR3 spells CSAKGPPGGQGTYEQYF. CDR3 nucleotide sequence: TGCAGCGCCAAAGGTCCGCCGGGTGGACAGGGGACCTACGAGCAGTACTTC.

V is TRBV28 and J is TRBJ1-1; perhaps TRBD1 as D (5 bases). The V gene's germline CDR1 is MDHEN and CDR2 SYDVKM. This CDR3 is 14 amino acids long. Trimming pared 2 bases from V and 3 bases from J, leaving 10 bases between. The CDR3 region has the DNA TGTGCCAGCAGTTTACAGGGACTGCACACTGAAGCTTTCTTT. It specifies CASSLQGLHTEAFF. The variable domain in full, with the rest retrieved from reference TRBV28 and TRBJ1-1, is DVKVTQSSRYLVKRTGEKVFLECVQDMDHENMFWYRQDPGLGLRLIYFSYDVKMKEKGDIPEGYSVSREKKERFSLILESASTNQTSMYLCASSLQGLHTEAFFGQGTRLTVV.

The chain combines TRBV6-6 with TRBJ1-1, with D hard to call. The CDR3 contains 14 residues. Trimming stripped 3 bases from V and 11 bases from J, with 19 bases between. Germline CDR1 is MNHNY and CDR2 is SVGAGI (reference sequence). This CDR3 is CASSYGQESAGAFF. CDR3 bases: TGTGCCAGCAGTTATGGGCAGGAAAGTGCTGGGGCTTTCTTT.

The chain links TRBV30 to TRBJ1-5, with D hard to call. From germline, CDR1 is GTSNPN and CDR2 SVGIG (reference sequence). The CDR3 covers 15 residues. Trimming removed 1 base from V and 1 base from J, with 11 bases in between. The DNA of the CDR3 is TGTGCCTGGAGTGAAGGTTTGGGCAGCAATCAGCCCCAGCATTTT. Translated: CAWSEGLGSNQPQHF.

The chain has TRBV7-2 and TRBJ2-1; no definite D call. Germline V gives CDR1 SGHTA, CDR2 FQGNSA. The CDR3 totals 13 residues. Between the trimmed V and J ends, which lost 4 bases and 1 base, there was a span of 5 bases. The CDR3 here is CASSSRSYNEQFF. The CDR3 nucleotides read TGTGCCAGCAGCTCTCGATCCTACAATGAGCAGTTCTTC. The full variable domain, with the rest looked up from reference TRBV7-2 and TRBJ2-1, is GAGVSQSPSNKVTEKGKDVELRCDPISGHTALYWYRQSLGQGLEFLIYFQGNSAPDKSGLPSDRFSAERTGGSVSTLTIQRTQQEDSAVYLCASSSRSYNEQFFGPGTRLTVL.

This chain connects TRBV6-5 to TRBJ1-2, with D uncertain. The CDR3 extends over 14 amino acids. Trimming took 6 bases from V and 2 from J, leaving 13 bases between them. The germline V gene has CDR1 MNHEY and CDR2 SVGAGI. The CDR3 spells CASRPSGSNYGYTF. DNA of the CDR3: TGTGCCAGCAGACCCTCCGGGAGCAACTATGGCTACACCTTC.

The chain joins TRBV7-2 to TRBJ2-7; D is possibly TRBD1 (5 bases). Trimming cost V 4 bases and J 0 bases, with 10 bases left between them. The CDR3 sequence is 14 residues long. Germline assignment: CDR1 SGHTA and CDR2 FQGNSA. The CDR3 reads CASSSQGSSYEQYF. In DNA form, the CDR3 reads TGTGCCAGCAGCTCGCAGGGTAGCTCCTACGAGCAGTACTTC.

The CDR3, as DNA: TGTGCCAGCAGTCCGCTAGGGTCCTATGGCTACACCTTC. Amino acid sequence: CASSPLGSYGYTF. The chain carries TRBV28 and TRBJ1-2, with no clear D. The CDR3 runs to 13 residues. Germline loops: CDR1 MDHEN, CDR2 SYDVKM. Trimming cost V 5 bases and J 4 bases, with 11 bases left between them.

This rearrangement joins TRBV14 to TRBJ1-1, with D possibly TRBD1 on 6 matching bases. Between the trimmed V and J ends, which lost 3 bases and 4 bases, there was a span of 12 bases. From germline, CDR1 is SGHDN and CDR2 FVKESK. CDR3 length: 14 amino acids. The chain's CDR3 is CASSQIQGITEAFF. CDR3 DNA sequence: TGTGCCAGCAGCCAGATACAGGGTATCACTGAAGCTTTCTTT.

V and J are TRBV6-6 and TRBJ2-2; D possibly corresponds to TRBD2 (6 bases). There are 16 residues in the CDR3. V lost 0 bases to trimming and J lost 6 bases, with 14 bases between them. CDR1 and CDR2 from the germline V gene are MNHNY and SVGAGI (reference sequence). CDR3 sequence: CASSYSRGFAPGELFF. The CDR3, as DNA: TGTGCCAGCAGTTACTCGCGGGGTTTCGCCCCCGGGGAGCTGTTTTTT.

This clone was detected only once. The CDR3 is CASSQWDNNSPLHF. The CDR3 DNA follows: TGCGCCAGCAGCCAATGGGACAATAATTCACCCCTCCACTTT. This chain connects TRBV4-1 to TRBJ1-6; D may be TRBD1 (6 bases). Trimming left V 2 bases short and J 5 bases short, with 7 bases between. The germline V gene has CDR1 MGHRA and CDR2 YSYEKL. The CDR3 spans 14 residues.

This clone was observed a handful of times. The rearrangement links TRBV5-1 to TRBJ2-1, with 12 bases that match TRBD2. Germline CDR1 SGHRS, CDR2 YFSETQ. This CDR3 is built from 15 residues. Unmatched junction bases numbered 10, after V lost 7 bases and J lost 8 bases. The CDR3 sequence: CASVHLAGGPDEQFF. CDR3 nucleotides: TGCGCCAGCGTCCACCTAGCGGGAGGGCCTGATGAGCAGTTCTTC.